Presented here are 28 T cell receptor beta chains from one specimen sequenced in a study of cytomegalovirus exposure and HLA in healthy donors. The PCR was carried out with 60 Vbeta primers and 13 Jbeta primers. TCRdb keeps only in-frame clones here, not all; method: immunoSEQ multiplex PCR. This sample has about 100,000 clones, with over 60% found just once. What was sequenced was PBMCs. The origin of the receptors is a female donor in good health and CMV-seropositive.

The CDR3, as DNA: TGTGCCAGCAGCATACTAGGGACAGGGGGTACCTCCTACAATGAGCAGTTCTTC. Amino acid sequence: CASSILGTGGTSYNEQFF. This chain joins TRBV7-2 and TRBJ2-1; 11 bases are a match to TRBD1. CDR3 length equals 18 residues. CDR1 and CDR2 from the germline V gene are SGHTA and FQGNSA. V lost 5 bases to trimming and J lost 0 bases; unmatched junction nucleotides: 9.

The V and J genes are TRBV2 and TRBJ2-3; the match to TRBD2 covers 7 bases. The J segment lost 2 bases and the V segment lost 5 bases, leaving 4 bases of the junction unmatched. Germline V lookup: CDR1 SNHLY, CDR2 FYNNEI. The CDR3 is 14 amino acids. CDR3 region: CASSPLAATDTQYF. DNA for the CDR3: TGTGCCAGCAGTCCCCTAGCGGCCACAGATACGCAGTATTTT.

V and J are TRBV29-1 and TRBJ2-1, with 8 bases fitting TRBD2. The CDR3 totals 13 residues. The junction had 5 bases not matched to a gene; V was cut back by 4 bases and J by 6 bases. The germline V gene encodes CDR1 SQVTM and CDR2 ANQGSEA. The CDR3 spells CSVGREGRNEQFF. In DNA, the CDR3 is TGCAGCGTTGGTCGGGAGGGCCGCAATGAGCAGTTCTTC.

This chain links TRBV2 with TRBJ2-7; 7 bases agree with TRBD1. V shed 6 bases and J 6 bases; nucleotides not matched to a gene: 8. Germline V gene lookup returns CDR1 SNHLY and CDR2 FYNNEI. This CDR3 is built from 13 residues. The CDR3 DNA follows: TGTGCCAGCAGCGACAGGGAGCTCCTCGAGCAGTACTTC. It yields the protein CASSDRELLEQYF.

This clone was seen a few times. The chain joins TRBV6-1 to TRBJ2-1; D is possibly TRBD2 (5 bases). The germline V gene encodes CDR1 MNHNS and CDR2 SASEGT. This CDR3 region has 16 residues. Trimming stripped 1 base from V and 7 bases from J, with 17 bases between. CDR3 in amino acids: CASSEEGLPIHNEQFF. The CDR3 coding sequence is TGTGCCAGCAGTGAAGAAGGACTCCCCATCCATAATGAGCAGTTCTTC.

The chain employs TRBV6-1 and TRBJ1-2; 10 bases map to TRBD1. Germline V gene data show CDR1 as MNHNS and CDR2 as SASEGT. After removal of 6 bases from V and 4 bases from J, the junction contained 5 bases not matched to a gene. This CDR3 region has 14 residues. Here the CDR3 DNA reads TGTGCCAGCAGGGACAGGGGGGGGGTCTATGGCTACACCTTC. Translated, it gives CASRDRGGVYGYTF.

This clone was counted between two and nine times. The chain couples TRBV30 to TRBJ2-7; no firm D call. This CDR3 comprises 13 residues. Germline values: CDR1 GTSNPN, CDR2 SVGIG (reference sequence). V was pared by 7 bases and J by 2 bases, with 15 bases between. The CDR3 sequence: CASSYDIAYEQYF. Written as DNA, the CDR3 is TGTGCCTCGTCCTACGACATCGCCTACGAGCAGTACTTC.

V usage is TRBV6-5 and J usage is TRBJ2-1; 7 nucleotides agree with TRBD1. Germline lookup yields CDR1 MNHEY and CDR2 SVGAGI. J was trimmed by 4 bases and V by 2 bases; bases with no gene match: 5. This CDR3 is 15 amino acids long. The CDR3 DNA follows: TGTGCCAGCAGTTACGGACAGGCCTCATACAATGAGCAGTTCTTC. This codes for CASSYGQASYNEQFF.

The chain joins TRBV6-5 to TRBJ2-5; 10 bases agree with TRBD1. J was trimmed by 4 bases and V by 6 bases; bases with no gene match: 8. The CDR3 covers 15 residues. Germline V gene sequence: CDR1 MNHEY, CDR2 SVGAGI. DNA of the CDR3: TGTGCCAGCAGGTCTCGGGACAGGGGCTCAGAGACCCAGTACTTC. Amino acids: CASRSRDRGSETQYF.

This clone was detected once. The V and J genes are TRBV19 and TRBJ2-2; TRBD1 might be the D (6 bases). Germline V gene data show CDR1 as LNHDA and CDR2 as SQIVND (reference sequence). Between the trimmed V and J ends, which lost 3 bases and 5 bases, there was a span of 10 bases. CDR3 length equals 14 residues. As DNA, the CDR3 is TGTGCCAGTAGTATCAGGGGTGGGACCGGGGAGCTGTTTTTT. Protein: CASSIRGGTGELFF.

V gene TRBV6-5 combines with J gene TRBJ1-2; D gene uncertain. The germline V gene encodes CDR1 MNHEY and CDR2 SVGAGI. This CDR3 comprises 15 residues. With 0 bases removed from V and 5 bases from J, the gap between germline ends came to 13 bases. In DNA form, the CDR3 reads TGTGCCAGCAGTTACTCGAAGATCAGTTCTTATGGCTACACCTTC. It specifies CASSYSKISSYGYTF.

This chain uses TRBV5-1 with TRBJ2-7, with 14 bases aligning to TRBD2. J was trimmed by 0 bases and V by 0 bases; bases with no gene match: 2. Germline values: CDR1 SGHRS, CDR2 YFSETQ. The CDR3 consists of 17 residues. The CDR3 region is CASSLEGLAGVSYEQYF. CDR3 sequence (DNA): TGCGCCAGCAGCTTGGAGGGACTAGCGGGAGTCTCCTACGAGCAGTACTTC.

In its sample, this clone was seen a few times. The chain has TRBV7-9 and TRBJ1-2, with D possibly TRBD1 on 5 matching bases. This CDR3 has 13 residues. The V end was cut by 5 bases, the J end by 3 bases, with 10 bases between. The germline V gene encodes CDR1 SEHNR and CDR2 FQNEAQ (reference sequence). CDR3 amino acids: CASSHWGDYGYTF. In nucleotides, the CDR3 is TGTGCCAGCAGCCATTGGGGGGACTATGGCTACACCTTC.

The chain's CDR3 is CASRVLAGPSYEQYF. CDR3 sequence (DNA): TGTGCCAGCAGAGTACTAGCGGGTCCCTCCTACGAGCAGTACTTC. The chain recombines TRBV6-6 with TRBJ2-7, with 9 bases identical to TRBD2. The CDR3 contains 15 residues. V lost 6 bases, J lost 0 bases, and 6 bases stayed unmatched. Germline CDR1 reads MNHNY; CDR2 reads SVGAGI (reference sequence).

A note on this clone: The germline gene is not matched at one end of the junction; a read error may be the cause. The chain uses TRBV5-1 and TRBJ2-4, with TRBD2 matching 7 bases. This CDR3 contains 16 residues. The germline gives CDR1 SGHRS, CDR2 YFSETQ. CDR3 sequence: CASSLGGGSAKNSQYF. CDR3 nucleotide sequence: TGCGCCAGCAGCTTGGGGGGAGGGTCAGCCAAAAACAGTCAGTACTTC.

The V and J genes are TRBV5-1 and TRBJ2-1; TRBD2 agrees at 8 bases. Looked up from germline, CDR1 is SGHRS and CDR2 is YFSETQ. V dropped 3 bases and J dropped 8; count of bases not matched to a gene: 7. The length of the CDR3 is 14 residues. CDR3 sequence: CASSSGLVGHEQFF. The CDR3 DNA is TGCGCCAGCAGCTCGGGACTAGTTGGCCATGAGCAGTTCTTC.

The chain links TRBV30 to TRBJ1-1, with D perhaps matching TRBD1 (6 bases). The germline V and J ends were trimmed by 4 bases and 1 base, with 13 bases remaining between them. CDR3 length: 14 residues. CDR1 GTSNPN and CDR2 SVGIG come from the germline V gene (reference sequence). CDR3 bases: TGTGCCTGGACCGGGGGGGGCTGGAACACTGAAGCTTTCTTT. It is translated as CAWTGGGWNTEAFF.

This chain connects TRBV5-1 to TRBJ1-1, with D perhaps matching TRBD1 (6 bases). The V and J ends lost 1 base and 2 bases respectively, with 9 bases between them. Per the germline V gene, CDR1 is SGHRS and CDR2 is YFSETQ. This CDR3 has 14 residues. In DNA, the CDR3 is TGCGCCAGCAGCTTGTTCAGGGGAAACACTGAAGCTTTCTTT. Its translation: CASSLFRGNTEAFF. Based on the CDR3 plus reference TRBV5-1 and TRBJ1-1, the full variable domain is KAGVTQTPRYLIKTRGQQVTLSCSPISGHRSVSWYQQTPGQGLQFLFEYFSETQRNKGNFPGRFSGRQFSNSRSEMNVSTLELGDSALYLCASSLFRGNTEAFFGQGTRLTVV.

V gene TRBV5-6 combines with J gene TRBJ1-4; TRBD1 agrees at 9 bases. Looked up from germline, CDR1 is SGHDT and CDR2 is YYEEEE. The CDR3 contains 15 residues. V was clipped by 1 base and J by 7 bases; unmatched bases: 5. The CDR3 is CASSLFGQGSEKLFF. The CDR3 DNA reads TGTGCCAGCAGCTTGTTCGGACAGGGGAGTGAAAAACTGTTTTTT.

This clone was observed a handful of times. The chain recombines TRBV4-1 with TRBJ2-1; 12 bases match TRBD2. The CDR3 is made up of 15 amino acids. CDR1 and CDR2 from the germline V gene are MGHRA and YSYEKL. J lost 9 bases, V lost 1 base, and 4 bases had no gene match. CDR3 loop: CASSQGLAGALEQFF. CDR3 in DNA: TGCGCCAGCAGCCAAGGACTAGCGGGAGCCCTTGAGCAGTTCTTC.

V is TRBV19 and J is TRBJ1-5; TRBD1 aligns across 9 bases. J lost 2 bases, V lost 1 base, and 3 bases had no gene match. The CDR3 contains 16 residues. Germline V lookup: CDR1 LNHDA, CDR2 SQIVND (reference sequence). The DNA for the CDR3 is TGTGCCAGTAGTATAGGCCGGGACAGGGGCAATCAGCCCCAGCATTTT. Translating gives CASSIGRDRGNQPQHF. Based on the CDR3 plus reference TRBV19 and TRBJ1-5, the full variable domain is DGGITQSPKYLFRKEGQNVTLSCEQNLNHDAMYWYRQDPGQGLRLIYYSQIVNDFQKGDIAEGYSVSREKKESFPLTVTSAQKNPTAFYLCASSIGRDRGNQPQHFGDGTRLSIL.

The rearrangement uses TRBV7-8 and TRBJ1-3; D is ambiguous. The V end was cut by 4 bases, the J end by 0 bases, with 16 bases between. The germline V gene has CDR1 SGHVS and CDR2 FQNEAQ. The CDR3 contains 17 residues. The CDR3 protein is CASSSRGAAASGNTIYF. In DNA form, the CDR3 reads TGTGCCAGCAGCTCCCGGGGTGCCGCCGCCTCTGGAAACACCATATATTTT.

Only one count was recorded for this clone. This chain links TRBV19 with TRBJ2-7; 7 bases align to TRBD1. CDR1 is LNHDA, CDR2 SQIVND, per germline (reference sequence). Losses at the gene ends were 4 bases for V and 2 bases for J; bases not matched to a gene: 8. There are 15 residues in the CDR3. CDR3 nucleotide sequence: TGTGCCAGTAGTAGCCGACAGGGTGGGACCTACGAGCAGTACTTC. This encodes CASSSRQGGTYEQYF.

The chain combines TRBV4-1 with TRBJ1-2; a possible D gene is TRBD1 (5 bases). Per germline, CDR1 MGHRA and CDR2 YSYEKL. Trimming left V 1 base short and J 0 bases short, with 9 bases between. CDR3 length equals 15 residues. This CDR3 is CASSQGSGTNYGYTF. As DNA, the CDR3 is TGCGCCAGCAGCCAAGGCTCAGGGACTAACTATGGCTACACCTTC.

V gene TRBV7-9 combines with J gene TRBJ2-3; 12 positions agree with TRBD2. The V gene end was trimmed by 5 bases and the J gene end by 2 bases; junction bases not matched to a gene: 14. Germline V gene lookup returns CDR1 SEHNR and CDR2 FQNEAQ (reference sequence). CDR3 length: 19 residues. The CDR3 bases are TGTGCCAGCAGCCCCACGAACCTAGCGGGGGGGCGGTACACAGATACGCAGTATTTT. This gives the protein CASSPTNLAGGRYTDTQYF.

As for this clone: An end of the junction does not agree with germline; a read error may underlie this. The V gene is TRBV7-9, the J gene TRBJ2-1, with 10 bases identical to TRBD2. The length of the CDR3 is 14 residues. Germline-derived CDR1 and CDR2 are SEHNR and FQNEAQ (reference sequence). CDR3 in DNA: TGTTCCAGCAGCTTGCTAGCGGGGGACAATGAGCAGTTCTTC. It yields the protein CSSSLLAGDNEQFF. Filled out from reference TRBV7-9 and TRBJ2-1, the complete variable domain reads DTGVSQNPRHKITKRGQNVTFRCDPISEHNRLYWYRQTLGQGPEFLTYFQNEAQLEKSRLLSDRFSAERPKGSFSTLEIQRTEQGDSAMYLCSSSLLAGDNEQFFGPGTRLTVL.

V is TRBV7-6 and J is TRBJ2-5, with TRBD1 as a possible D gene (6 bases). The J call may be wrong; the DNA end is better matched by TRBJ2-7. This CDR3 is 15 amino acids long. Looked up from germline, CDR1 is SGHVS and CDR2 is FNYEAQ. The CDR3 loop reads CASSLEGRGGYEQYF. As DNA, the CDR3 is TGTGCCAGCAGCTTAGAAGGCAGGGGCGGGTACGAGCAGTACTTC.

On this clone: A read error may produce the germline difference seen at one junction end. The gene calls are TRBV30 and TRBJ2-6; the D gene is possibly TRBD1 (5 bases). From germline, CDR1 is GTSNPN and CDR2 SVGIG (reference sequence). The CDR3 is made up of 16 amino acids. The CDR3, as DNA: TGTGCCTGGAGTGTACGTGTGGGCTCTGGGGCCAACGGCCTGACTTTC. This translates into CAWSVRVGSGANGLTF.